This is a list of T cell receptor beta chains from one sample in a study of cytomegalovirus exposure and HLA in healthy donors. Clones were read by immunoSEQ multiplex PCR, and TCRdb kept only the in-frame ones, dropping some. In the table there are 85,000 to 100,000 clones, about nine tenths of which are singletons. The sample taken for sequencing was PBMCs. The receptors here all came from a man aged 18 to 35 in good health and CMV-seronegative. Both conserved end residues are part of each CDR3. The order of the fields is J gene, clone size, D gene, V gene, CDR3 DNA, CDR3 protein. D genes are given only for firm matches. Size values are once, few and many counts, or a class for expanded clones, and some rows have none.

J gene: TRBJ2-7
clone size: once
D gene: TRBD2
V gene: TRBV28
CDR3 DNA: TGTGCCAGCAGTTCTCCCCCGGGACTAGATGAAGTCGAGCAGTACTTC
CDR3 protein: CASSSPPGLDEVEQYF

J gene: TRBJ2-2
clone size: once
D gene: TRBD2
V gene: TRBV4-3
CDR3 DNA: TGCGCCAGCAGCCAAGGTATACTAGCGGGAAACACCGGGGAGCTGTTTTTT
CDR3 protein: CASSQGILAGNTGELFF

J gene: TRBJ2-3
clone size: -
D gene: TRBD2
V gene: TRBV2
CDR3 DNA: TGTGCCAGCCGCTCTAGCGGAAACACAGATACGCAGTATTTT
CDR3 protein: CASRSSGNTDTQYF

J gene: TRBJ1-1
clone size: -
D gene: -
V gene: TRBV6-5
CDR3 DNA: TGTGCCAGCAGGCAGATCTGGACATTGAACACTGAAGCTTTCTTT
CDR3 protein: CASRQIWTLNTEAFF

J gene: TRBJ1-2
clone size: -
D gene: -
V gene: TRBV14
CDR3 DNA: TGTGCCAGCAGCCAAGTCCAGGGTTGGGACTATGGCTACACCTTC
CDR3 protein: CASSQVQGWDYGYTF

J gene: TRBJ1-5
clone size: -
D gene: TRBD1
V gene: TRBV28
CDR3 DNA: TGTGCCAGCAGTCTCGGGACAGGGTTACAGCCCCAGCATTTT
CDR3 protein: CASSLGTGLQPQHF

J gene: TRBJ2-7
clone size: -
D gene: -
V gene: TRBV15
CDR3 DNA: TGTGCCACCAGCAGAACAGCTTTCTCCTACGAGCAGTACTTC
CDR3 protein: CATSRTAFSYEQYF

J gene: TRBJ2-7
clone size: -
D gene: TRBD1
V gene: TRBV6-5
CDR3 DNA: TGTGCCAGCAGTTACATTGGGACAGGGGGGTCCGAGCAGTACTTC
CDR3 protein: CASSYIGTGGSEQYF

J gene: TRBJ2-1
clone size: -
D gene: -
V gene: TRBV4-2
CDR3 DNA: TGTGCCAGCAGCCACCTAGGTACGAGTTCCTACAATGAGCAGTTCTTC
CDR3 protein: CASSHLGTSSYNEQFF

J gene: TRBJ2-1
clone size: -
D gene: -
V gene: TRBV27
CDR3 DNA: TGTGCCAGCAGTTCTCTCGACAGGAGCTCCTACAATGAGCAGTTCTTC
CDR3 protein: CASSSLDRSSYNEQFF

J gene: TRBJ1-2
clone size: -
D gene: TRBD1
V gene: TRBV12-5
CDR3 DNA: TGTGCTAGTGGTAATACAGGGGCTCATGGCTACACCTTC
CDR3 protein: CASGNTGAHGYTF

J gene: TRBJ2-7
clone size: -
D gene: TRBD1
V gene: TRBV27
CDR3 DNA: TGTGCCAGCAGTCTGCGGACAGGACCTTCCTACGAGCAGTACTTC
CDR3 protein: CASSLRTGPSYEQYF

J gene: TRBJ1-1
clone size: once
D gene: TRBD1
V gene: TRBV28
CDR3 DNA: TGTGCCAGCAGTCCTCAACAGGGGATGAACACTGAAGCTTTCTTT
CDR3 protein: CASSPQQGMNTEAFF

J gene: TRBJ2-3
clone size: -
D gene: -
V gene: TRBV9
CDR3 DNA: TGTGCCAGCAGCGTAGCCAGGGATACGCAGTATTTT
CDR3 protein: CASSVARDTQYF

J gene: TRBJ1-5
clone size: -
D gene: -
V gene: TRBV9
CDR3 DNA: TGTGCCAGCAGCTCGACAGCTTATAGCAATCAGCCCCAGCATTTT
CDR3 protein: CASSSTAYSNQPQHF

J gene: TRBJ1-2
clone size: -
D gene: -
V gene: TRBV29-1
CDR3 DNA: TGCAGCGTTGAAGATCCCCAGACAGAAAGAGGCTACACCTTC
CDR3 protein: CSVEDPQTERGYTF

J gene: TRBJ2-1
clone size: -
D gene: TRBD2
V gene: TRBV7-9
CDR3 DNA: TGTGCCAGCAGCTTAATGGCTAGCGGGACGAATGAGCAGTTCTTC
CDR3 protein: CASSLMASGTNEQFF

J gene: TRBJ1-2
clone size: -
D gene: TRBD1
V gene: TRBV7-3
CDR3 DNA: TGTGCCAGCAGTTATCCCAGGGGGGGACAGGGGTCAGGCGATGGCTACACCTTC
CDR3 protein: CASSYPRGGQGSGDGYTF

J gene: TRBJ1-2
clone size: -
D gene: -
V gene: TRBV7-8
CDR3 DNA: TGTGCCAGCAGCCAAGACAATTATGGCTACACCTTC
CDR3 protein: CASSQDNYGYTF

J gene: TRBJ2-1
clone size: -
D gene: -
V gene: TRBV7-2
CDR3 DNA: TGTGCCAGCAGCTTAGCGCACTCTAGTAATGAGCAGTTCTTC
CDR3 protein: CASSLAHSSNEQFF

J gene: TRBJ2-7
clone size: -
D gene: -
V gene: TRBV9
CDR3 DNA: TGTGCCAGCAGCGTAGGCCGGGTGACCTACGAGCAGTACTTC
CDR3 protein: CASSVGRVTYEQYF

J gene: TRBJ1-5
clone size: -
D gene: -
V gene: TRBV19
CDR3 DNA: TGTGCCAGTAGTCCGCGCGATCAGCCCCAGCATTTT
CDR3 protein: CASSPRDQPQHF

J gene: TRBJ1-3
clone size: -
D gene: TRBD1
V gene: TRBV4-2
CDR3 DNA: TGTGCCAGCAGCCAAACCCATGACAGGGCTGGAAACACCATATATTTT
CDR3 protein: CASSQTHDRAGNTIYF

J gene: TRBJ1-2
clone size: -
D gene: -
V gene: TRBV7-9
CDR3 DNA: TGTGCCAGCGGCCCAACAGGGTCTAGCTATGGCTACACCTTC
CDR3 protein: CASGPTGSSYGYTF

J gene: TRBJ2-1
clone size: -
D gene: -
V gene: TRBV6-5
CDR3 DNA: TGTGCCAGCAGTACTACGCGGAGCCGTGAGCAGTTCTTC
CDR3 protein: CASSTTRSREQFF

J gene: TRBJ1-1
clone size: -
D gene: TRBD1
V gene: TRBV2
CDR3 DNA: TGTGCCTCCGGGACAGTCTTGAACACTGAAGCTTTCTTT
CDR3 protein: CASGTVLNTEAFF

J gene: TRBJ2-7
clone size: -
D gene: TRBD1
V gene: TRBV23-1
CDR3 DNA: TGCGCCAGCAGTCAATGGGACAGGAGCTCCTACGAGCAGTACTTC
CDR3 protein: CASSQWDRSSYEQYF

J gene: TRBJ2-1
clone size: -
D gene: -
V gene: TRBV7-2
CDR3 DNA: TGTGCCAGCAGCTTAGCAGGTAGCGGAGGCAATGAGCAGTTCTTC
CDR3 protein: CASSLAGSGGNEQFF

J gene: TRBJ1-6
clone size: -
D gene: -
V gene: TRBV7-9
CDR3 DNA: TGTGCCAGCAGCCCCGAACAGTATAATTCACCCCTCCACTTT
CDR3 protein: CASSPEQYNSPLHF

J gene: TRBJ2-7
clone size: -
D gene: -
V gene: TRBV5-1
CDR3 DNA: TGCGCCAGCAGCGACGGCATTCTAGCGAGCTACGAGCAGTACTTC
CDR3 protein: CASSDGILASYEQYF

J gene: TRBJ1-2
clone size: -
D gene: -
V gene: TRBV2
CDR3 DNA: TGTGCCAGCAGTGAATCCAGGCGGGGCTATGGCTACACCTTC
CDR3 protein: CASSESRRGYGYTF

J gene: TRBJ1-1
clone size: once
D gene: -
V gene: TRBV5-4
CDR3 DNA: TGTGCCAGCAGTTTGCAGGGTAACACTGAAGCTTTCTTT
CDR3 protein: CASSLQGNTEAFF

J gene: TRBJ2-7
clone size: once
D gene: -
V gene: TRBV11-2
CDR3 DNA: TGTGCCAGCAGACCGGGACTCTCCCCCTACGAGCAGTACTTC
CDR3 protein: CASRPGLSPYEQYF

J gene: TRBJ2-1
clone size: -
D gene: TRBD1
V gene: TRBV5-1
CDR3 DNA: TGCGCCAGCAGCTTGTTGCCCCAGGGGGCAGGCAATGAGCAGTTCTTC
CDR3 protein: CASSLLPQGAGNEQFF

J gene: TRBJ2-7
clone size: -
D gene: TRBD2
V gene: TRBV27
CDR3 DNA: TGTCCGAAAGTGCGCGGGAGGAGCGCCTACGAGCAGTACTTC
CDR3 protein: CPKVRGRSAYEQYF

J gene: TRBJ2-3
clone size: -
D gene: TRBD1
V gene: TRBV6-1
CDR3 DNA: TGTGCCAGCGCAATCGACAGGGTCAGCACAGATACGCAGTATTTT
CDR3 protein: CASAIDRVSTDTQYF

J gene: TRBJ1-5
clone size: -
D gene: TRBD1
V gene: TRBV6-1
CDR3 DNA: TGTGCCAGCAGTACCGACAGGGGTACTCAGCCCCAGCATTTT
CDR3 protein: CASSTDRGTQPQHF

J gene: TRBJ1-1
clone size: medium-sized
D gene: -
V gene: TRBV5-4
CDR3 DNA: TGTGCCAGCAGCTTCTACAACACTGAAGCTTTCTTT
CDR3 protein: CASSFYNTEAFF

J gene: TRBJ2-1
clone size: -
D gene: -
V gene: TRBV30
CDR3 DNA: TGTGCCTGGAGTGTACGTTCTAGGCATAGAAATGAGCAGTTCTTC
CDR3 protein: CAWSVRSRHRNEQFF

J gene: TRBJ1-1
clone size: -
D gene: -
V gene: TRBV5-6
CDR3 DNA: TGTGCCAGCAGCTTGGCAGGGGCCTTTGAAGCTTTCTTT
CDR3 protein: CASSLAGAFEAFF